Each of the 31 T cell receptor beta chains below was sequenced from the same sample in a study of shared clonotypes between healthy human individuals. The protocol was immunoSEQ multiplex PCR, while the TCRdb copy is restricted to in-frame clones and leaves out a portion. The sample consists of 2,500,000 or so clones, roughly 93% of them appearing once. Sequenced sample: naive CD4+ T cells from PBMCs. Subset described: CD45RA+ positively selected. The source of these receptors is a man aged 18 to 35 in good health. Some clones in this sample may be carry-over from other donors' samples.

V is TRBV19 and J is TRBJ1-1; 7 positions agree with TRBD1. This CDR3 comprises 12 residues. CDR1 and CDR2 from the germline V gene are LNHDA and SQIVND (reference sequence). Unmatched junction bases numbered 2, after V lost 1 base and J lost 9 bases. CDR3 sequence: CASSIAGGKAFF. The CDR3 DNA reads as TGTGCCAGTAGTATAGCAGGGGGAAAAGCTTTCTTT.

The V call is TRBV25-1, the J call TRBJ1-2; D not certain. Germline V gives CDR1 MGHDK, CDR2 SYGVNS. Trimming left V 2 bases short and J 3 bases short, with 10 bases between. CDR3 size: 14 residues. This chain's CDR3 is CASSEGGGHYGYTF. CDR3 coding DNA: TGTGCCAGCAGTGAAGGAGGAGGGCACTATGGCTACACCTTC.

V gene TRBV19 combines with J gene TRBJ1-5, with 10 positions matching TRBD1. Unmatched junction bases numbered 5, after V lost 2 bases and J lost 7 bases. Germline V lookup: CDR1 LNHDA, CDR2 SQIVND (reference sequence). This CDR3 has 15 amino acids. CDR3 sequence: CASSITGTGEQPQHF. CDR3 DNA: TGTGCCAGTAGTATAACCGGGACAGGGGAGCAGCCCCAGCATTTT.

V gene TRBV5-1 combines with J gene TRBJ1-1; 9 bases line up with TRBD1. V was clipped by 4 bases and J by 0 bases; unmatched bases: 7. Germline lookup yields CDR1 SGHRS and CDR2 YFSETQ. The CDR3 contains 16 residues. DNA for the CDR3: TGCGCCAGCAGCGGGGGACAGGGACTCATGAACACTGAAGCTTTCTTT. This translates into CASSGGQGLMNTEAFF.

The chain employs TRBV6-5 and TRBJ2-3; D is possibly TRBD2 (5 bases). Germline lookup yields CDR1 MNHEY and CDR2 SVGAGI. CDR3 length: 15 residues. V lost 6 bases and J lost 5, with 18 bases in between. The CDR3 is CASSRRLANIDTQYF. CDR3 sequence (DNA): TGTGCCAGCAGCCGGAGGTTAGCGAATATAGATACGCAGTATTTT.

This clone was observed a handful of times. The chain carries TRBV30 and TRBJ1-5, with D unclear. Trimming pared 1 base from V and 5 bases from J, leaving 12 bases between. The CDR3 length is 14 residues. CDR1 GTSNPN and CDR2 SVGIG come from the germline V gene (reference sequence). The CDR3 sequence is CAWSAGHGYQPQHF. The CDR3 DNA reads as TGTGCCTGGAGTGCGGGCCATGGATATCAGCCCCAGCATTTT.

The chain has TRBV30 and TRBJ2-1; D unclear. Trimming stripped 3 bases from V and 5 bases from J, with 8 bases between. Germline CDR1 GTSNPN, CDR2 SVGIG (reference sequence). The CDR3 has 12 residues. The CDR3 region is CAWRFRNNEQFF. The DNA for the CDR3 is TGTGCCTGGAGGTTCAGGAACAATGAGCAGTTCTTC.

The chain couples TRBV7-8 to TRBJ1-1, with D maybe TRBD1 (6 bases). The CDR3 length is 13 residues. Trimming removed 7 bases from V and 8 bases from J, with 17 bases in between. The V gene's germline CDR1 is SGHVS and CDR2 FQNEAQ. In nucleotides, the CDR3 is TGTGCCAGCAAGCTAACTTCCGGGACAGAAGCTTTCTTT. This sequence encodes CASKLTSGTEAFF.

DNA of the CDR3: TGCGCCAGCAGTGCTAGACTATCCTACGAGCAGTACTTC. Its protein is CASSARLSYEQYF. The chain is built from TRBV10-2 and TRBJ2-7; TRBD2 might be the D (5 bases). Germline CDR1 and CDR2: WSHSY and SAAADI. The V end lost 4 bases, the J end lost 1 base, and 8 bases lay between the germline ends. The CDR3 sequence is 13 residues long.

V is TRBV28 and J is TRBJ2-5; D may be TRBD2 (5 bases). The CDR3 contains 13 residues. V lost 9 bases and J lost 2, with 13 bases in between. CDR1 is MDHEN and CDR2 is SYDVKM in the germline V gene. CDR3 sequence: CASSASIQETQYF. The CDR3 coding sequence is TGTGCCAGTAGCGCGTCCATACAAGAGACCCAGTACTTC.

This clone was detected only once. Here the CDR3 reads CASSPFPTNEKLFF. Written as DNA, the CDR3 is TGTGCCAGCTCACCATTCCCCACTAATGAAAAACTGTTTTTT. J is TRBJ1-4 and V is TRBV18; D not resolved. With 2 bases removed from V and 2 bases from J, the gap between germline ends came to 6 bases. CDR3 length equals 14 residues. Germline V CDR1 and CDR2: KGHSH, LQKENI.

The chain employs TRBV29-1 and TRBJ1-2, with 7 bases matching TRBD1. V lost 4 bases and J lost 8; bases outside the gene matches: 10. Germline CDR1 and CDR2: SQVTM and ANQGSEA. The CDR3 spans 13 residues. The CDR3 DNA reads as TGCAGCGTTGGTCGAGACAGGGAAGTGGGCTACACCTTC. This translates into CSVGRDREVGYTF.

Note on this clone: The sample carries other DNA sequences with the same CDR3. The rearrangement joins TRBV28 to TRBJ2-7; possibly TRBD1 or TRBD2 for D (5 bases each). The germline V and J ends were trimmed by 6 bases and 3 bases, with 9 bases remaining between them. In germline, CDR1 is MDHEN, CDR2 SYDVKM. This CDR3 has 12 residues. The CDR3 spells CASRGDSYEQYF. DNA of the CDR3: TGTGCCAGCAGGGGAGACAGCTACGAGCAGTACTTC.

This clone was counted once. The V and J genes are TRBV6-6 and TRBJ1-1; maybe TRBD1 (5 bases). Germline CDR1 MNHNY, CDR2 SVGAGI (reference sequence). The CDR3 length is 13 residues. The V end lost 7 bases, the J end lost 6 bases, and 15 bases lay between the germline ends. CDR3 nucleotides: TGTGCCAGCAACACCGTGTCGGGGGCTGAAGCTTTCTTT. It yields the protein CASNTVSGAEAFF.

The V and J genes are TRBV25-1 and TRBJ2-1, with 10 bases matching TRBD2. The CDR3 sequence is 18 residues long. From germline, CDR1 is MGHDK and CDR2 SYGVNS. After removal of 1 base from V and 7 bases from J, the junction contained 13 bases not matched to a gene. The CDR3 bases are TGTGCCAGCAGTGAATGGGCATCCCTAGCGGGAGCGTCGAATGAGCAGTTCTTC. Its translation: CASSEWASLAGASNEQFF.

The chain recombines TRBV7-2 with TRBJ2-7; 7 bases align to TRBD1. Germline V gene data show CDR1 as SGHTA and CDR2 as FQGNSA. The CDR3 has 15 residues. The junction had 8 bases not matched to a gene; V was cut back by 3 bases and J by 3 bases. CDR3 in DNA: TGTGCCAGCAGCTTCGGACAGGTCATCATCTACGAGCAGTACTTC. This translates into CASSFGQVIIYEQYF. The full variable domain, rest sourced from reference TRBV7-2 and TRBJ2-7, is GAGVSQSPSNKVTEKGKDVELRCDPISGHTALYWYRQSLGQGLEFLIYFQGNSAPDKSGLPSDRFSAERTGGSVSTLTIQRTQQEDSAVYLCASSFGQVIIYEQYFGPGTRLTVT.

The chain combines TRBV9 with TRBJ2-1; D gene ambiguous. Trimming shortened V by 0 bases and J by 2 bases, and 9 bases separated the two germline ends. The germline CDR1 and CDR2 sequences are SGDLS and YYNGEE. This CDR3 has 15 residues. CDR3 DNA sequence: TGTGCCAGCAGCGTAGAGCTTTCACCCTACAATGAGCAGTTCTTC. Its protein is CASSVELSPYNEQFF.

The J gene is TRBJ2-7, the V gene TRBV11-2, with D uncertain. CDR1 SGHAT and CDR2 FQNNGV come from the germline V gene. V shed 6 bases and J shed 2 bases, with 11 bases lying between them. This CDR3 contains 13 residues. The CDR3 spells CASRLTDTYEQYF. The CDR3 nucleotides read TGTGCCAGCAGACTGACGGATACCTACGAGCAGTACTTC. Full variable domain (remainder filled in from reference TRBV11-2 and TRBJ2-7): EAGVAQSPRYKIIEKRQSVAFWCNPISGHATLYWYQQILGQGPKLLIQFQNNGVVDDSQLPKDRFSAERLKGVDSTLKIQPAKLEDSAVYLCASRLTDTYEQYFGPGTRLTVT.

This clone was recorded once. This chain joins TRBV7-2 and TRBJ2-2; D is uncertain. Germline CDR1 reads SGHTA; CDR2 reads FQGNSA. The ends were cut back, 5 bases at V and 3 bases at J, with 7 bases in the middle. This CDR3 has 13 amino acids. CDR3 protein: CASSPWDTGELFF. The CDR3 coding sequence is TGTGCCAGCAGCCCATGGGACACCGGGGAGCTGTTTTTT.

Of note for this clone: Other DNA variants within this sample encode the same CDR3. The rearrangement joins TRBV9 to TRBJ2-2; 7 bases line up with TRBD2. The CDR3 is made up of 15 amino acids. V was pared by 2 bases and J by 4 bases, with 5 bases of the junction left unmatched. The germline CDR1 and CDR2 sequences are SGDLS and YYNGEE. DNA for the CDR3: TGTGCCAGCAGCGTCAGCGGGATTGGCACCGGGGAGCTGTTTTTT. This translates into CASSVSGIGTGELFF.

The table lists this clone with a count of one. This chain links TRBV5-1 with TRBJ2-1, with a weak D call TRBD1 (12 bases). The CDR3 has 24 residues. Trimming took 1 base from V and 0 from J, leaving 35 bases between them. CDR1 and CDR2 (germline): SGHRS, YFSETQ. The CDR3 bases are TGCGCCAGCAGCTTGCCCAGGGACAGGGGGCCGACTAGCGGGGCCTTCCGCTCCTACAATGAGCAGTTCTTC. Its translation: CASSLPRDRGPTSGAFRSYNEQFF. Using reference TRBV5-1 and TRBJ2-1 for the parts outside the CDR3, the full variable domain is KAGVTQTPRYLIKTRGQQVTLSCSPISGHRSVSWYQQTPGQGLQFLFEYFSETQRNKGNFPGRFSGRQFSNSRSEMNVSTLELGDSALYLCASSLPRDRGPTSGAFRSYNEQFFGPGTRLTVL.

The rearrangement joins TRBV28 to TRBJ2-1, with 8 bases aligning to TRBD1. V lost 4 bases, J lost 2 bases, and 7 bases stayed unmatched. From germline, CDR1 is MDHEN and CDR2 SYDVKM. The CDR3 spans 16 residues. CDR3 sequence reads: CASSSTGAWTYNEQFF. The DNA of the CDR3 is TGTGCCAGCAGTTCGACAGGGGCTTGGACCTACAATGAGCAGTTCTTC.

This sequence joins TRBV6-5 and TRBJ1-5; the D gene is possibly TRBD1 (6 bases). Germline values: CDR1 MNHEY, CDR2 SVGAGI. The V gene lost 2 bases and the J gene lost 6 bases, with 14 bases spanning the gap. The CDR3 is 15 amino acids. The CDR3 sequence is CASSYAPGAAQPQHF. The CDR3 bases are TGTGCCAGCAGTTACGCTCCAGGGGCGGCTCAGCCCCAGCATTTT.

This clone appeared a single time. This chain connects TRBV28 to TRBJ2-1; TRBD1 aligns across 8 bases. Germline CDR1 reads MDHEN; CDR2 reads SYDVKM. Trimming took 5 bases from V and 13 from J; bases not matched to a gene: 10. CDR3 length: 13 residues. CDR3 sequence reads: CASSRQGPPKQFF. CDR3 DNA: TGTGCCAGCAGTCGACAGGGGCCCCCGAAACAGTTCTTC.

The chain links TRBV28 to TRBJ1-6; D gene ambiguous. Per germline, CDR1 MDHEN and CDR2 SYDVKM. The CDR3 is made up of 15 amino acids. V lost 6 bases and J lost 1, with 10 bases in between. The CDR3, as DNA: TGTGCCAGCAGAAGTAATAGGTCCTATAATTCACCCCTCCACTTT. Its protein is CASRSNRSYNSPLHF.

The V and J genes are TRBV6-5 and TRBJ2-3, with D uncertain. The CDR3 loop spans 14 amino acids. The V gene's germline CDR1 is MNHEY and CDR2 SVGAGI. The V and J ends lost 6 bases and 6 bases respectively, with 16 bases between them. The CDR3 DNA follows: TGTGCCAGCAGCCCCCGGCGGCATTTCGATACGCAGTATTTT. Translating it yields CASSPRRHFDTQYF.

This chain joins TRBV4-3 and TRBJ2-3; 7 bases agree with TRBD2. The germline V gene encodes CDR1 LGHNA and CDR2 YSLEER. The CDR3 is 13 amino acids. The trim removed 5 bases at V and 4 bases at J, leaving 3 bases unmatched. The CDR3 protein is CASSGRGADTQYF. CDR3 DNA sequence: TGCGCCAGCAGCGGGAGGGGCGCAGATACGCAGTATTTT.

This chain uses TRBV5-1 with TRBJ2-5, with no clear D. V was pared by 0 bases and J by 1 base, with 10 bases between. Germline values: CDR1 SGHRS, CDR2 YFSETQ. This CDR3 has 15 amino acids. CDR3 coding DNA: TGCGCCAGCAGCTTGGCCCGGGTGGGCCAAGAGACCCAGTACTTC. This gives the protein CASSLARVGQETQYF.

The CDR3 protein is CASSESPPNGYTF. As DNA, the CDR3 is TGTGCCAGCAGTGAATCCCCCCCGAATGGCTACACCTTC. This chain connects TRBV25-1 to TRBJ1-2; unclear D gene. Between the trimmed V and J ends, which lost 1 base and 6 bases, there was a span of 9 bases. Germline V gives CDR1 MGHDK, CDR2 SYGVNS. The CDR3 totals 13 residues.

The CDR3 nucleotides are TGTGCCAGCAGTTCTCCATGGGACTCTAGGTCCTCCTACGAGCAGTACTTC. Its protein product is CASSSPWDSRSSYEQYF. This chain connects TRBV28 to TRBJ2-7; the D gene is possibly TRBD2 (6 bases). CDR3 length: 17 residues. Trimming took off 4 bases at V and 0 bases at J, with 19 bases between the two ends. The V gene's germline CDR1 is MDHEN and CDR2 SYDVKM.

V gene TRBV11-2 combines with J gene TRBJ2-7; D ambiguous. CDR1 is SGHAT, CDR2 FQNNGV, per germline. The V gene lost 4 bases and the J gene lost 6 bases, with 10 bases spanning the gap. CDR3 length equals 12 residues. CDR3 sequence (DNA): TGTGCCAGCAGCTCGACTTCTCCCGAGCAGTACTTC. It codes for CASSSTSPEQYF.